This T cell receptor beta chain derives from a study of metastatic and nonmetastatic thyroid tumors. Across the study: Malignant thyroid and benign thyroid patients provided blood and tumor or nodule tissue whose repertoires were compared.

The entire patient cohort was treatment-naive prior to thyroid surgery. The authors' processing: A classifier for distant metastasis in papillary thyroid cancer was constructed using CDR3 differences observed across clinicopathological groups. With MiXCR, TCRdb reprocessed the PCR reads. The V and J calls and clone size come from TCRdb's table, not from the authors' own analysis. The sample records tens of thousands of clones, around a sixth being singletons. Study conclusions and caveats: As reported, TCR beta diversity in blood and tumor was significantly higher in malignant thyroid tumors than in benign nodules.

In the case of this clone: The antigen is unknown. Sequence at one end of the junction differs from germline and may be a read error.

This receptor was obtained from a female donor with papillary thyroid cancer or a benign thyroid nodule (not recorded which). Some clones in this sample may be carry-over from other donors' samples. The sequencing sample was made of tumor tissue.

The CDR3 DNA is TGCTCCAGCAGCTTGAAATTAGCGGCAAGCGCAGATACGCAGTATTTT. It specifies CSSSLKLAASADTQYF. This sequence joins TRBV5-1 and TRBJ2-3; TRBD2 might be the D (6 bases). Germline CDR1 is SGHRS and CDR2 is YFSETQ. The CDR3 loop spans 16 amino acids.